These T cell receptor beta chains were read from a single sample in a study of cytomegalovirus exposure and HLA in healthy donors. Sequencing was performed with immunoSEQ multiplex PCR; in TCRdb, only in-frame clones are kept and a portion is missing. The table shows 130,000 or so clones, with around 85% occurring only once. Sequenced: PBMCs. The source is a man aged 25 to 45 in good health and CMV-seronegative. CDR3s leave out the opening cysteine and the closing phenylalanine or tryptophan.

J | V | CDR3
TRBJ2-3 | TRBV18 | ASSPRRGLAGGATDTQY
TRBJ2-5 | TRBV23-1 | ASSQVPFSRVEETQY
TRBJ2-5 | TRBV2 | ASSDLPGVDTQY
TRBJ1-5 | TRBV5-1 | ASSETNPSNQPQH
TRBJ2-7 | TRBV18 | ASSPPAGEAQY
TRBJ1-1 | TRBV5-4 | ASSRTGNTEAF
TRBJ2-2 | TRBV11-2 | ASSLVGPGELF
TRBJ1-2 | TRBV6-5 | ASSYDPGSYGYT
TRBJ2-7 | TRBV16 | ASSPTGGSYEQY
TRBJ1-1 | TRBV4-3 | ASSQDTGQGGMNTEAF
TRBJ1-1 | TRBV7-2 | ASSSEMNTEAF
TRBJ2-5 | TRBV21-1 | ASSKGGRPSLGMTQY
TRBJ2-6 | TRBV6-1 | ASSEKASGANGLT
TRBJ1-6 | TRBV27 | ASSLYGQGRNSPLH
TRBJ2-6 | TRBV10-1 | ASSESVRPGANGLT
TRBJ1-1 | TRBV28 | ASSQRTAASRVVTEAF
TRBJ2-7 | TRBV2 | ASSGVGVEQY
- | TRBV7-8 | ASRTGTGTYEQY
TRBJ2-7 | TRBV30 | AWSVWDRGSYEQY
TRBJ2-7 | TRBV5-1 | ASSLETVFILREQY
TRBJ2-5 | TRBV5-1 | ASSFGSGGTLQETQY
TRBJ1-4 | TRBV4-1 | ASSPLLSRELF
TRBJ2-7 | TRBV7-2 | ASSLGGQGAYEQY
TRBJ2-7 | TRBV27 | ASSPRTGVAYEQY
TRBJ2-1 | TRBV7-8 | ASSVLAGGPPKRDEQF
TRBJ2-1 | TRBV5-1 | ASSLTGRGVMSEQF
TRBJ1-1 | TRBV12-5 | ASGLVRGGEGTEAF
TRBJ1-2 | TRBV21-1 | ASSKAKTETRGFNYGYT
TRBJ1-3 | TRBV13 | ASSLGFGRSGNTIY
TRBJ1-4 | TRBV7-8 | ASSLKPGQGNQF
TRBJ1-6 | TRBV7-2 | ASSLDRGSPLH
TRBJ2-3 | TRBV10-3 | ATTSGGAYTDTQY
TRBJ2-7 | TRBV5-6 | ASSDGQISYEQY
TRBJ2-2 | TRBV5-1 | ASSLTTGSRTGELF
TRBJ2-3 | TRBV12-5 | ASGLGLGGLGDTQY
TRBJ2-1 | TRBV28 | ASSLGPPQGQF
TRBJ2-7 | TRBV28 | ASRGIAGGLSYEQY